What follows is one T cell receptor beta chain and its context. Its cognate antigen is unknown. Primers for the PCR totalled 60 Vbeta and 13 Jbeta. Clones were read by immunoSEQ multiplex PCR, and TCRdb kept only the in-frame ones, dropping some. Here the sample spans more than 150,000 clones, about 80% being singletons. The CDR3 contains 17 residues. Germline V gene data show CDR1 as MGHRA and CDR2 as YSYEKL. V was pared by 0 bases and J by 4 bases, with 12 bases of the junction left unmatched. These data belong to a study of cytomegalovirus exposure and HLA in healthy donors. Background on the study: Genetic ancestry analysis placed more than 80% of the 300 to 500 donors that were genotyped in the Caucasian-associated cluster. Study results and caveats: Later analysis indicated greater clonal expansion among HLA-associated TCR beta chains than among equally common other chains. Specificity for CMV antigens was confirmed in vitro for three of the CMV-associated chains.

The specimen was PBMCs. The chain links TRBV4-1 to TRBJ2-7, with 7 bases matching TRBD2. The TCR sequence derives from a boy aged 5-17 years in good health and CMV-seronegative. The CDR3 here is CASSQDSAGDLPYEQYF. Here the CDR3 DNA reads TGCGCCAGCAGCCAAGATTCGGCGGGGGACCTCCCGTACGAGCAGTACTTC.